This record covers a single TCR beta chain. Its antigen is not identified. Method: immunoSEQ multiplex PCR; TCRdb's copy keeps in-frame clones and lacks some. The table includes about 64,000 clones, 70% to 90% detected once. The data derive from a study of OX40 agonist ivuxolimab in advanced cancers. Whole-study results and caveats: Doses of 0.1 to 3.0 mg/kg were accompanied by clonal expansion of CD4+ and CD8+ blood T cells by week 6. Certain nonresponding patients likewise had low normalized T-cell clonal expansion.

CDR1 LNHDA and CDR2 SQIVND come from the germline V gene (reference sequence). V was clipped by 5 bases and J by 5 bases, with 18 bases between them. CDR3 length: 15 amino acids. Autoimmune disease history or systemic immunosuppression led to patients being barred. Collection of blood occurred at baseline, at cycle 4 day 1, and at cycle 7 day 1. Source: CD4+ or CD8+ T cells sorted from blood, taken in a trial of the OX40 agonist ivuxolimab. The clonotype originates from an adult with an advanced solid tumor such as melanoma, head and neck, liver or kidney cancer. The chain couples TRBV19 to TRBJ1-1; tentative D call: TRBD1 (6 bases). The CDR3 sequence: CASSGNGFRGTEAFF. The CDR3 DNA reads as TGTGCCAGTAGTGGGAATGGGTTCAGGGGTACTGAAGCTTTCTTT.